This T cell receptor (beta chain) was found in a study of blood T cell repertoires in COVID-19. About the study: Sources were T cells, B-cell-depleted T cells, or PBMCs; the material itself was cDNA or gDNA.

For this clone: This same CDR3 is encoded by further DNA sequences in the sample.

Per the original data handling: The authors estimated nucleated cell counts from reference gene primer amplification. Sequencing was performed with immunoSEQ multiplex PCR; in TCRdb, only in-frame clones are kept and a portion is missing. V, J and clone size reflect that table, while D and trimming were determined from the DNA. The sample holds 150,000 to 200,000 clones, around 87% seen once. CDR1 is MNHEY and CDR2 is SVGEGT in the germline V gene. Trimming stripped 6 bases from V and 1 base from J, with 9 bases between. The length of the CDR3 is 13 residues. The rearrangement joins TRBV6-2 or TRBV6-3 to TRBJ1-1, with TRBD1 as a possible D gene (5 bases). The sample was peripheral blood. The source of this sequence is a man in his forties with active or convalescent COVID-19. Written as DNA, the CDR3 is TGTGCCAGCAGCCCTACAGGGAACACTGAAGCTTTCTTT. Protein sequence: CASSPTGNTEAFF.